The next 11 T cell receptor beta chains were all read from a single sample in a study of post-analysis software for immune sequencing data. No cognate antigen is known for these TCRs. Whole-study results and caveats: The study found TRBV5-6, TRBV5-1 and TRBV20-1 among a few TRBV segments more frequent in patients than controls.

cDNA libraries of TCR beta carried unique molecular identifiers. TCRdb re-called the PCR reads through MiXCR, storing one row per CDR3 protein. The sample lists 380,000 or so distinct CDR3 sequences, approximately 33% occurring once. The sequenced sample was blood. These receptors were obtained from a girl between 5 and 17 years old with multiple sclerosis.

This chain links TRBV20-1 with TRBJ2-7; D unclear. The germline V and J ends were trimmed by 1 base and 1 base, with 14 bases remaining between them. Germline V gene data show CDR1 as DFQATT and CDR2 as SNEGSKA (reference sequence). The CDR3 sequence is 15 residues long. DNA of the CDR3: TGCAGTGCTAGAGGCTTGCCAGGCGGTTCCTACGAGCAGTACTTC. Amino acids: CSARGLPGGSYEQYF.

This chain joins TRBV7-2 and TRBJ2-5; D gene ambiguous. Trimming removed 1 base from V and 0 bases from J, with 15 bases in between. CDR3 length equals 17 residues. Germline CDR1 and CDR2: SGHTA and FQGNSA. The CDR3 sequence: CASSLGRTLIYQETQYF. Here the CDR3 DNA reads TGTGCCAGCAGCTTAGGACGGACCCTAATTTACCAAGAGACCCAGTACTTC.

The rearrangement uses TRBV15 and TRBJ2-5, with D maybe TRBD2 (5 bases). The J call may be faulty, since TRBJ2-7 better matches the DNA end. Germline values: CDR1 LNHNV, CDR2 YYDKDF (reference sequence). This CDR3 has 14 amino acids. CDR3 DNA: TGTGCCACCAGCAGAGGAAGAGGGCCCTACGAGCAGTACTTC. Protein: CATSRGRGPYEQYF.

The chain recombines TRBV29-1 with TRBJ2-1; D remains unclear. Looked up from germline, CDR1 is SQVTM and CDR2 is ANQGSEA. This CDR3 region has 14 residues. V was pared by 2 bases and J by 0 bases, with 8 bases between. This CDR3 is CSVEPASSYNEQFF. The CDR3 nucleotides are TGCAGCGTTGAACCCGCGAGCTCCTACAATGAGCAGTTCTTC.

The gene calls are TRBV2 and TRBJ2-5; 7 bases line up with TRBD1. The CDR3 extends over 14 amino acids. Germline V gives CDR1 SNHLY, CDR2 FYNNEI. V dropped 8 bases and J dropped 11; count of bases not matched to a gene: 17. The CDR3 sequence is CASCPLPTGNEQYF. The CDR3 coding sequence is TGTGCCAGCTGTCCTCTTCCGACAGGGAATGAGCAGTACTTC.

The CDR3 DNA reads TGCGCCAGCAGCCAGGTTGCGACAGGGGGAGGCTACACCTTC. It encodes CASSQVATGGGYTF. The chain is built from TRBV4-1 and TRBJ1-2; 9 nucleotides line up with TRBD1. With 3 bases clipped from V and 8 bases from J, the junction kept 7 bases outside the gene matches. Per the germline V gene, CDR1 is MGHRA and CDR2 is YSYEKL. CDR3 length: 14 residues.

Regarding this clonotype: The conserved final phenylalanine or tryptophan is absent from the CDR3, which likely points to a read error. The rearrangement joins TRBV4-1 to TRBJ2-1, with D perhaps TRBD2 (6 bases). The V end was cut by 2 bases, the J end by 12 bases, with 20 bases between. CDR1 MGHRA and CDR2 YSYEKL come from the germline V gene. The CDR3 spans 15 residues. This chain's CDR3 is CASSQPARGGLRQFC. The DNA of the CDR3 is TGCGCCAGCAGCCAACCCGCCCGGGGAGGTCTAAGGCAGTTCTGC.

The CDR3 sequence: CSVAPGLGRYEQYF. In nucleotides, the CDR3 is TGCAGCGTTGCTCCGGGACTAGGACGCTACGAGCAGTACTTC. The gene calls are TRBV29-1 and TRBJ2-7; 8 positions match TRBD2. After removal of 4 bases from V and 3 bases from J, the junction contained 8 bases not matched to a gene. The CDR3 contains 14 residues. Germline V gene lookup returns CDR1 SQVTM and CDR2 ANQGSEA.

This rearrangement joins TRBV7-9 to TRBJ2-7; D not resolved. The CDR3 spans 15 residues. V lost 1 base to trimming and J lost 2 bases, with 12 bases between them. The germline V gene has CDR1 SEHNR and CDR2 FQNEAQ (reference sequence). In DNA form, the CDR3 reads TGTGCCAGCAGCTTAGGGCAGGACCTCACCTACGAGCAGTACTTC. This codes for CASSLGQDLTYEQYF.

The chain employs TRBV5-1 and TRBJ1-4; possible D gene TRBD1, 5 bases. Germline V CDR1 and CDR2: SGHRS, YFSETQ. CDR3 length equals 15 residues. The V and J ends lost 4 bases and 4 bases respectively, with 14 bases between them. CDR3: CASSTGGTHNEKLFF. CDR3 sequence (DNA): TGCGCCAGCAGCACGGGGGGGACCCATAATGAAAAACTGTTTTTT.

The J gene is TRBJ1-2, the V gene TRBV6-6, with 10 positions matching TRBD1. The CDR3 has 14 residues. Germline V lookup: CDR1 MNHNY, CDR2 SVGAGI (reference sequence). V was pared by 6 bases and J by 6 bases, with 7 bases of the junction left unmatched. The DNA of the CDR3 is TGTGCCAGCAGGCCCGGGACAGGGGACGATGGCTACACCTTC. It translates to CASRPGTGDDGYTF.